Sequencing of this T cell receptor (beta chain) was carried out in a study of regulatory dendritic cells for organ transplantation. Study-level findings and limits: Between individuals, the alloreactive memory CD8+ T cell pool differed considerably.

The repertoire was sequenced with immunoSEQ multiplex PCR; TCRdb's copy has only in-frame clones and lacks some. The sample lists around 12,000 clones; around three quarters were seen once. CFSE-labeled sorted T cells met regulatory or mature dendritic cells for four to five days. CDR3 length: 15 residues. Germline V gene lookup returns CDR1 SNHLY and CDR2 FYNNEI. Germline trimming cut 6 bases from V and 1 base from J; bases unmatched to any gene: 3. A remark on this clone: Its specificity is not known.

The rearrangement joins TRBV2 to TRBJ2-1, with TRBD1 matching over 10 bases. The clonotype was recovered from a human donor in good health. Sequencing input: naive CD4+ T cells from blood cultured with regulatory dendritic cells. As for subset: CD45RA+ naive T cells. DNA for the CDR3: TGTGCCAGCAGCATGGGACAGGGGTCCTACAATGAGCAGTTCTTC. Amino acid sequence: CASSMGQGSYNEQFF.